Described below is a single T cell receptor (beta chain) sequence and its context. What it binds is unknown. The germline gives CDR1 SGHAT, CDR2 FQNNGV. This CDR3 contains 15 residues. V was pared by 0 bases and J by 8 bases, with 13 bases between. Measured with immunoSEQ multiplex PCR; TCRdb has only the in-frame clones, and not every one. Among about 190,000 clones, approximately 90% were seen once, and the ten largest hold less than 4%. The sample is drawn from a study of T cell responses to AZD1222 COVID-19 vaccine. Regarding the study as a whole: Repertoires were collected only later (after the peak T cell response had occurred). Baseline seropositivity occurred in only a handful of AZD1222 recipients. Epitopes outside B.1.351 and B.1.1.7 mutated regions reportedly drew nearly half of spike TCRs.

The clonotype was recovered from an adult who received the MenACWY meningococcal vaccine as a control. The source material was peripheral blood, sampled 28 days after the second dose of the MenACWY control vaccine. The chain couples TRBV11-2 to TRBJ1-4; no clear D. The CDR3 here is CASSLDEYWPEKLFF. The CDR3 DNA sequence: TGTGCCAGCAGCTTAGATGAGTATTGGCCAGAAAAACTGTTTTTT.